The sample holds a few counts of the clone carrying this TCR beta chain. The sample is drawn from a study of blood T cells in healthy people across ages. Between the trimmed V and J ends, which lost 0 bases and 0 bases, there was a span of 10 bases. Germline-derived CDR1 and CDR2 are LGHNA and YNFKEQ. The CDR3 contains 16 residues. The study drew donors from healthy Caucasian individuals in Russia aged about 6 to 95. The second PCR ran roughly 6 to 12 cycles with a sample-barcoded 5' primer and J-beta primers. Every individual sample yielded 2.5 million or more paired-end reads (each containing CDR3). One entry per CDR3 protein, called by TCRdb with MiXCR from the 5' RACE reads. This sample carries 1.5 million to 2 million distinct CDR3 sequences, around 50% of them seen once, and the ten largest clones take approximately 2.1%.

Sequencing was performed on blood. This TCR came from a woman in her forties in good health. This sequence joins TRBV4-2 and TRBJ2-3; perhaps TRBD1 as D (6 bases). This chain's CDR3 is CASSQESTGSTDTQYF. CDR3 nucleotide sequence: TGTGCCAGCAGCCAAGAGTCAACAGGGAGCACAGATACGCAGTATTTT.